The 25 T cell receptor beta chains in this list originate from one sample, sequenced in a study of spatial heterogeneity in lung cancer. TCRdb re-derived calls from the 5' RACE reads in MiXCR, one entry per CDR3 protein. The table lists around 2,700 distinct CDR3 sequences, roughly 12% of them singletons. Described time point: sample taken at primary tumor resection. Whole RNA, isolated from tumor, nontumor lung or frozen PBMC, was sequenced without prior sorting. Here the sequenced sample was normal lung tissue next to the tumor, taken at surgery. The source of these receptors is a male donor with early-stage non-small cell lung cancer.

This clonotype rates as medium-sized. CDR3 region: CASSQDLLAGGYINEQFF. DNA of the CDR3: TGTGCCAGCAGCCAAGATCTACTAGCGGGGGGCTACATAAATGAGCAGTTCTTC. The gene calls are TRBV3-1 and TRBJ2-1; TRBD2 matches at 12 bases. The V gene's germline CDR1 is LGHDT and CDR2 YNNKEL (reference sequence). Trimming took 0 bases from V and 7 from J; bases not matched to a gene: 10. CDR3 length: 18 amino acids.

This clonotype occurred many times. The V call is TRBV20-1, the J call TRBJ2-5, with TRBD2 identical over 12 bases. The V gene's germline CDR1 is DFQATT and CDR2 SNEGSKA (reference sequence). CDR3 length: 24 residues. The ends lost 3 bases at V and 5 bases at J; junction bases unmatched: 34. The DNA of the CDR3 is TGCAGTGCTAGGTCCCATCAAATCCCGGACAGGGTATTCCTAGCGGGAGGGCCGGAGGAGACCCAGTACTTC. Encoded protein: CSARSHQIPDRVFLAGGPEETQYF.

The V call is TRBV5-1, the J call TRBJ2-4, with 11 bases lining up with TRBD2. With V trimmed by 0 bases and J by 1 base, 12 bases remained unmatched. Per germline, CDR1 SGHRS and CDR2 YFSETQ. This CDR3 spans 20 amino acids. CDR3 amino acids: CASSLVTSGVQAIAKNIQYF. The CDR3 DNA is TGCGCCAGCAGCTTGGTGACTAGCGGGGTTCAGGCGATTGCCAAAAACATTCAGTACTTC.

V usage is TRBV29-1 and J usage is TRBJ2-7, with D possibly TRBD1 on 6 matching bases. With 5 bases removed from V and 6 bases from J, the gap between germline ends came to 17 bases. The CDR3 loop spans 13 amino acids. The germline CDR1 and CDR2 sequences are SQVTM and ANQGSEA. The CDR3 sequence: CSVSWLGGAEQYF. The CDR3 nucleotides read TGCAGCGTTAGTTGGCTAGGGGGAGCCGAGCAGTACTTC.

This clonotype was observed many times. The chain carries TRBV6-1 and TRBJ1-3; D is uncertain. CDR1 is MNHNS, CDR2 SASEGT, per germline. The CDR3 runs to 14 residues. Trimming took 2 bases from V and 8 from J, leaving 13 bases between them. The CDR3 sequence: CASSEQPRPDTIYF. CDR3 nucleotide sequence: TGTGCCAGCAGTGAACAGCCCAGGCCGGACACCATATATTTT.

This chain joins TRBV5-1 and TRBJ2-5; 9 nucleotides agree with TRBD1. The CDR3 runs 17 residues. Trimming removed 0 bases from V and 3 bases from J; junction bases left unmatched: 9. Germline V gene sequence: CDR1 SGHRS, CDR2 YFSETQ. The CDR3 spells CASSLVASTGGEETQYF. In DNA, the CDR3 is TGCGCCAGCAGCTTGGTGGCTTCGACAGGGGGAGAAGAGACCCAGTACTTC.

This clonotype was seen many times. The chain uses TRBV11-3 and TRBJ2-1, with 8 bases lining up with TRBD2. The CDR3 sequence is 14 residues long. The V and J ends lost 1 base and 4 bases, in that order; junction bases with no gene match: 0. Germline V gene data show CDR1 as SGHNT and CDR2 as YENEEA. The CDR3: CASSLAGGYNEQFF. DNA for the CDR3: TGTGCCAGCAGCTTAGCGGGGGGGTACAATGAGCAGTTCTTC.

V is TRBV4-3 and J is TRBJ2-3; D not resolved. This CDR3 contains 13 residues. In germline, CDR1 is LGHNA, CDR2 YSLEER. V lost 0 bases, J lost 5 bases, and 6 bases lay in between. CDR3 sequence reads: CASSQDTVDTQYF. In nucleotides, the CDR3 is TGCGCCAGCAGCCAAGATACCGTAGATACGCAGTATTTT.

This clonotype occurred many times. The J gene is TRBJ1-5, the V gene TRBV12-3 or TRBV12-4, with a possible D match to TRBD1 (5 bases). CDR3 length: 14 amino acids. Trimming took 6 bases from V and 3 from J, leaving 12 bases between them. Here the CDR3 reads CASSPTGLNQPQHF. The CDR3 DNA follows: TGTGCCAGCAGCCCTACAGGCCTCAATCAGCCCCAGCATTTT.

This sequence joins TRBV5-4 and TRBJ1-2; TRBD1 is a possible D gene (5 bases). V lost 4 bases and J lost 4, with 11 bases in between. The CDR3 sequence is 13 residues long. Per the germline V gene, CDR1 is SGHNT and CDR2 is YYREEE (reference sequence). This chain's CDR3 is CASSVRDGYGYTF. The CDR3 DNA follows: TGTGCCAGCAGCGTCCGGGACGGCTATGGCTACACCTTC.

J is TRBJ2-7 and V is TRBV6-1; 7 nucleotides match TRBD1. Germline lookup yields CDR1 MNHNS and CDR2 SASEGT. CDR3 length: 16 amino acids. V was clipped by 8 bases and J by 0 bases; unmatched bases: 13. Here the CDR3 reads CASLSITGASSYEQYF. The CDR3 DNA is TGTGCCAGCTTATCAATTACAGGGGCCAGCTCCTACGAGCAGTACTTC.

By frequency in the sample, this clonotype is medium-sized. In DNA form, the CDR3 reads TGTGCCAGCAGCTCTTCCCCAGGGGGCCAGACCTACGAGCAGTACTTC. Encoded protein: CASSSSPGGQTYEQYF. The chain links TRBV5-5 to TRBJ2-7, with 8 positions matching TRBD1. Germline CDR1 and CDR2: SGHKS and YYEKEE (reference sequence). CDR3 size: 16 residues. With V trimmed by 3 bases and J by 2 bases, 10 bases remained unmatched.

This clonotype has just one count. CDR3 sequence: CASLIRESETQYF. The CDR3 DNA is TGTGCTAGCCTTATTAGGGAGTCGGAGACCCAGTACTTC. V gene TRBV12-5 combines with J gene TRBJ2-5, with D possibly TRBD2 on 5 matching bases. V was shortened by 9 bases and J by 5 bases, with 16 bases between the two germline ends. The CDR3 covers 13 residues. CDR1 LGHNT and CDR2 FRNRAP come from the germline V gene. Complete variable domain (other parts from reference TRBV12-5 and TRBJ2-5): DARVTQTPRHKVTEMGQEVTMRCQPILGHNTVFWYRQTMMQGLELLAYFRNRAPLDDSGMPKDRFSAEMPDATLATLKIQPSEPRDSAVYFCASLIRESETQYFGPGTRLLVL.

This clonotype has a count of ten or more. CDR3 region: CASSYSSDRVNEQYF. The CDR3 DNA follows: TGTGCCAGCAGTTACTCTTCGGACAGGGTTAACGAGCAGTACTTC. V usage is TRBV6-2 or TRBV6-3 and J usage is TRBJ2-7; 8 nucleotides match TRBD1. The CDR3 extends over 15 amino acids. After removal of 0 bases from V and 5 bases from J, the junction contained 6 bases not matched to a gene. From germline, CDR1 is MNHEY and CDR2 SVGEGT.

This clonotype counts as medium-sized. The chain combines TRBV5-6 with TRBJ1-4, with unresolved D. This CDR3 comprises 14 residues. V was pared by 1 base and J by 8 bases, with 12 bases between. Germline loops: CDR1 SGHDT, CDR2 YYEEEE. DNA of the CDR3: TGTGCCAGCAGCTTGCTGGGAGTGGAGGAAAAACTGTTTTTT. Protein: CASSLLGVEEKLFF.

This clonotype was observed many times. The V call is TRBV25-1, the J call TRBJ2-7; D is perhaps TRBD1 (5 bases). CDR3 size: 15 residues. Germline V CDR1 and CDR2: MGHDK, SYGVNS. With 6 bases removed from V and 0 bases from J, the gap between germline ends came to 15 bases. The CDR3 loop is CASRAEGALSYEQYF. Here the CDR3 DNA reads TGTGCCAGCAGGGCCGAAGGGGCCCTCTCCTACGAGCAGTACTTC.

This clonotype was found many times. V is TRBV7-2 and J is TRBJ2-5; D is possibly TRBD2 (5 bases). The CDR3 consists of 15 residues. The germline V gene encodes CDR1 SGHTA and CDR2 FQGNSA. Trimming cost V 0 bases and J 5 bases, with 13 bases left between them. The CDR3 protein is CASSLASVEAETQYF. CDR3 nucleotides: TGTGCCAGCAGCTTAGCTTCGGTGGAGGCGGAGACCCAGTACTTC.

Judged by abundance, this clonotype is medium-sized. This rearrangement joins TRBV12-3 or TRBV12-4 to TRBJ2-7; D remains unclear. The V and J ends lost 5 bases and 5 bases respectively, with 10 bases between them. This CDR3 comprises 12 residues. The CDR3 coding sequence is TGTGCCAGCAGTCCGACTGCCCACGAGCAGTACTTC. Translation: CASSPTAHEQYF.

This clonotype was seen ten or more times. The gene calls are TRBV28 and TRBJ2-3, with D tentatively TRBD2 (6 bases). CDR3 length equals 20 residues. Germline V gene lookup returns CDR1 MDHEN and CDR2 SYDVKM. V was pared by 2 bases and J by 2 bases, with 26 bases between. CDR3 sequence: CASSLGRGRNNFFLTDTQYF. The CDR3 nucleotides read TGTGCCAGCAGTTTAGGCCGGGGGAGGAATAATTTTTTTCTCACAGATACGCAGTATTTT.

This clonotype was seen many times. The chain uses TRBV27 and TRBJ2-5; 7 nucleotides match TRBD2. V lost 3 bases to trimming and J lost 5 bases; unmatched junction nucleotides: 9. CDR1 and CDR2 (germline): MNHEY, SMNVEV (reference sequence). CDR3 size: 15 residues. The CDR3 spells CASSFLAGAVETQYF. CDR3 nucleotide sequence: TGTGCCAGCAGTTTTCTGGCGGGAGCTGTGGAGACCCAGTACTTC.

The J gene is TRBJ2-1, the V gene TRBV12-3 or TRBV12-4; D may be TRBD2 (5 bases). The CDR3 has 12 amino acids. V was pared by 4 bases and J by 12 bases, with 13 bases between. The CDR3 coding sequence is TGTGCCAGCAGTTCGCTGTACCGGGGGCAGTTCTTC. This translates into CASSSLYRGQFF.

This clonotype showed up many times. V gene TRBV7-9 combines with J gene TRBJ2-4; a weak D match, TRBD1 (6 bases). Germline V gene data show CDR1 as SEHNR and CDR2 as FQNEAQ (reference sequence). The CDR3 runs 13 residues. Trimming left V 2 bases short and J 8 bases short, with 10 bases between. CDR3 sequence (DNA): TGTGCCAGCAGCTTAAGGACAGTTGACATTCAGTACTTC. Its protein is CASSLRTVDIQYF.

The chain combines TRBV27 with TRBJ2-3, with D tentatively TRBD2 (5 bases). Germline lookup yields CDR1 MNHEY and CDR2 SMNVEV (reference sequence). V lost 3 bases to trimming and J lost 6 bases, with 7 bases between them. This CDR3 contains 12 residues. The CDR3 is CASSFSVDTQYF. Here the CDR3 DNA reads TGTGCCAGCAGTTTTAGCGTGGATACGCAGTATTTT.

This rearrangement joins TRBV11-3 to TRBJ1-1, with a weak D call TRBD1 (5 bases). V shed 9 bases and J shed 1 base, with 21 bases lying between them. The germline CDR1 and CDR2 sequences are SGHNT and YENEEA. The CDR3 totals 16 residues. The CDR3 DNA reads TGTGCCAGTCGAATAAACCTAGGGACGGGGAACACTGAAGCTTTCTTT. Protein sequence: CASRINLGTGNTEAFF.

Sample share makes this clonotype medium-sized (0.01 to 0.1%). The chain is built from TRBV5-1 and TRBJ2-7; D gene uncertain. CDR1 SGHRS and CDR2 YFSETQ come from the germline V gene. V lost 4 bases and J lost 3, with 14 bases in between. CDR3 size: 14 residues. This CDR3 is CASSPGPLDYEQYF. For the CDR3, the DNA is TGCGCCAGCAGCCCCGGGCCATTGGACTACGAGCAGTACTTC.